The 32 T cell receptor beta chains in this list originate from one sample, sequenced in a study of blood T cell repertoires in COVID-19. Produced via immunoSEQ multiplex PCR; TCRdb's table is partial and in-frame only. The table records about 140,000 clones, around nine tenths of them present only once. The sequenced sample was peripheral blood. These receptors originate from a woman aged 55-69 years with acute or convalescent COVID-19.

This chain's CDR3 is CASSPGMDGELFF. CDR3 nucleotide sequence: TGCGCCAGCAGCCCAGGGATGGACGGGGAGCTGTTTTTT. This chain links TRBV4-1 with TRBJ2-2, with D maybe TRBD1 (5 bases). Per germline, CDR1 MGHRA and CDR2 YSYEKL. Trimming removed 4 bases at V and 7 bases at J, with 10 bases between. The length of the CDR3 is 13 residues.

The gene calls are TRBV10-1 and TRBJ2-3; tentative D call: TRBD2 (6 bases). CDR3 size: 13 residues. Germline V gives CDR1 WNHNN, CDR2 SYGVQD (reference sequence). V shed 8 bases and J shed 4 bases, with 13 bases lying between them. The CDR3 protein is CASGAGCADTQYF. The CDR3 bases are TGCGCCAGCGGCGCGGGGTGCGCAGATACGCAGTATTTT.

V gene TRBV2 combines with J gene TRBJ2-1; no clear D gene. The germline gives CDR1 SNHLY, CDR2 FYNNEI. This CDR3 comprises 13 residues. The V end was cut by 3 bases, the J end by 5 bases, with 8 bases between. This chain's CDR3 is CASSDELHNEQFF. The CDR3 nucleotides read TGTGCCAGCAGTGATGAACTCCACAATGAGCAGTTCTTC.

CDR3 DNA sequence: TGTGCCAGCAGGGGGACAGCCGGCGGGGTCTACGAGCAGTACTTC. The encoded protein is CASRGTAGGVYEQYF. This chain links TRBV28 with TRBJ2-7, with a weak D call TRBD1 (7 bases). V lost 6 bases and J lost 3, with 18 bases in between. The CDR3 has 15 residues. Germline V CDR1 and CDR2: MDHEN, SYDVKM.

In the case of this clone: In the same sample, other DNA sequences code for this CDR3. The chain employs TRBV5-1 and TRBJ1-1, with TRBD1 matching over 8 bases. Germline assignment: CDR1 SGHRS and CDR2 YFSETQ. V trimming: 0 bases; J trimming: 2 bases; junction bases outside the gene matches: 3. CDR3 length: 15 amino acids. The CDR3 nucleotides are TGCGCCAGCAGCTTGGGAACAGGGGGAAACACTGAAGCTTTCTTT. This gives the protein CASSLGTGGNTEAFF.

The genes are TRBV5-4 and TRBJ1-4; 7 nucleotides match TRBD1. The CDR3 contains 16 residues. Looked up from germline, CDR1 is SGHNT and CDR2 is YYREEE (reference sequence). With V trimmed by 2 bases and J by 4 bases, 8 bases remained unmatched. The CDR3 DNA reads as TGTGCCAGCAGCTTAGGGGCCGGGACAGTTAATGAAAAACTGTTTTTT. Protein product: CASSLGAGTVNEKLFF.

CDR3 nucleotides: TGTGCCAGCAGCGTAGATCCCCAGGGGGAGTTGGGCAATGAGCAGTTCTTC. Residues: CASSVDPQGELGNEQFF. The chain joins TRBV9 to TRBJ2-1; 7 bases map to TRBD1. Germline CDR1 is SGDLS and CDR2 is YYNGEE. The CDR3 consists of 17 residues. V lost 0 bases and J lost 6; bases outside the gene matches: 12.

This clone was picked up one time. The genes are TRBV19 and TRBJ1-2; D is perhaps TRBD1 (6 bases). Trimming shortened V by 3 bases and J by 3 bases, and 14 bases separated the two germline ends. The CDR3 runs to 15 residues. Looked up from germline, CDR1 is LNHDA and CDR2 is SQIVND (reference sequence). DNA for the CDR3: TGTGCCAGTAGTATGAGGGGACATCCTGACTATGGCTACACCTTC. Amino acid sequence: CASSMRGHPDYGYTF.

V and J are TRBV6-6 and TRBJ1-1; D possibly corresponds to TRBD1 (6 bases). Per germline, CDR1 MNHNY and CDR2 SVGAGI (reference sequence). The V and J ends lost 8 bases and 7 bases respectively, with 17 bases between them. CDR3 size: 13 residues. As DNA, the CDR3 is TGTGCCAGCGGGAAACAGGGAGGGGATGAAGCTTTCTTT. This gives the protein CASGKQGGDEAFF.

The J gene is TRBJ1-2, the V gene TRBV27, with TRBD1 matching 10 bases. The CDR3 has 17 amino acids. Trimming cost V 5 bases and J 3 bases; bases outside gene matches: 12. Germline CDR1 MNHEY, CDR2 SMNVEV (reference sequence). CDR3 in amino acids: CASSISTGGRDDYGYTF. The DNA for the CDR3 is TGTGCCAGCAGTATTTCGACAGGGGGCCGGGATGACTATGGCTACACCTTC.

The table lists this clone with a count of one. CDR3 protein: CAISESHGTQYF. The CDR3 bases are TGTGCCATCAGTGAGTCCCACGGTACGCAGTATTTT. The V gene is TRBV10-3, the J gene TRBJ2-3; D is ambiguous. This CDR3 has 12 residues. Germline V gene data show CDR1 as ENHRY and CDR2 as SYGVKD. The V end was cut by 0 bases, the J end by 8 bases, with 6 bases between.

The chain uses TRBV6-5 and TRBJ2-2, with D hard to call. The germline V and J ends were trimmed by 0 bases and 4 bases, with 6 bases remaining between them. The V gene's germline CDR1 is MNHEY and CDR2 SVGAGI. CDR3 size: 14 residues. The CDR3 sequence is CASSYSPSTGELFF. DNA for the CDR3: TGTGCCAGCAGTTACTCTCCTAGCACCGGGGAGCTGTTTTTT.

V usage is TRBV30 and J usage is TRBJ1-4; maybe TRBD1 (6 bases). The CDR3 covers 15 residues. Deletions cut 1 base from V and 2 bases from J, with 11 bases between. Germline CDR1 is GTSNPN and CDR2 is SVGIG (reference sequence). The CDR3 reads CAWSGGRGTNEKLFF. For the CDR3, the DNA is TGTGCCTGGAGTGGGGGCAGGGGCACTAATGAAAAACTGTTTTTT.

The CDR3 loop reads CASSLMGANPDTQYF. CDR3 DNA sequence: TGCGCCAGCAGCTTGATGGGGGCAAATCCGGATACGCAGTATTTT. This chain joins TRBV5-1 and TRBJ2-3, with D possibly TRBD1 on 6 matching bases. The V end lost 1 base, the J end lost 6 bases, and 15 bases lay between the germline ends. Germline V gene data show CDR1 as SGHRS and CDR2 as YFSETQ. The CDR3 runs 15 residues.

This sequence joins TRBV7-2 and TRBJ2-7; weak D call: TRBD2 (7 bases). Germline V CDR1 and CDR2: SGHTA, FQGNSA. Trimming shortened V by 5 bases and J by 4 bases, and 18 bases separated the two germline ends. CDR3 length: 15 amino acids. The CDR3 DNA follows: TGTGCCAGCAGCCTGGCCCTGGGGGGGCAGTACGAGCAGTACTTC. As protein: CASSLALGGQYEQYF.

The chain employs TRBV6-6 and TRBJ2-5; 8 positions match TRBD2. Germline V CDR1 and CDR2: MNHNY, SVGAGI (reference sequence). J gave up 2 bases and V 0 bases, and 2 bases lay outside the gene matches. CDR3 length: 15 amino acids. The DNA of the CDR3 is TGTGCCAGCAGTTACTCAGCGGGGGATCAAGAGACCCAGTACTTC. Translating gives CASSYSAGDQETQYF.

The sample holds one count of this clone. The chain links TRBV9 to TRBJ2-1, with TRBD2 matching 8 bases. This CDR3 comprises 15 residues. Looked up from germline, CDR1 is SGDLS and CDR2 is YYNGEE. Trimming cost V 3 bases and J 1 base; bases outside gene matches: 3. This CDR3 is CASSDGGASYNEQFF. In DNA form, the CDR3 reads TGTGCCAGCAGCGACGGGGGGGCTTCCTACAATGAGCAGTTCTTC.

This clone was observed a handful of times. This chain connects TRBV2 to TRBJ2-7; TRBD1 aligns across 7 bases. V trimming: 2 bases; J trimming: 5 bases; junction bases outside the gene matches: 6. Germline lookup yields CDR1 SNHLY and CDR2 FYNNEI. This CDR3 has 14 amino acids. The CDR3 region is CASSEFRTGHEQYF. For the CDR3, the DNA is TGTGCCAGCAGTGAATTCCGGACAGGACACGAGCAGTACTTC.

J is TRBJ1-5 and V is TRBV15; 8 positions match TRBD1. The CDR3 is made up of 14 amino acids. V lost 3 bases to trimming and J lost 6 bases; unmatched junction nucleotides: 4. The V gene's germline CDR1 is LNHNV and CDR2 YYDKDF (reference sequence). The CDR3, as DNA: TGTGCCACCAGCAGCCCGGGACAGGCTCAGCCCCAGCATTTT. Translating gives CATSSPGQAQPQHF.

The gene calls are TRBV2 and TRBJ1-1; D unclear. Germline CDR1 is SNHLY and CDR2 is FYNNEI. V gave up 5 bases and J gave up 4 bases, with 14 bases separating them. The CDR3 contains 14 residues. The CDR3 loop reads CASSWIEVGTEAFF. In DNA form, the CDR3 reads TGTGCCAGCAGTTGGATTGAGGTGGGCACTGAAGCTTTCTTT.

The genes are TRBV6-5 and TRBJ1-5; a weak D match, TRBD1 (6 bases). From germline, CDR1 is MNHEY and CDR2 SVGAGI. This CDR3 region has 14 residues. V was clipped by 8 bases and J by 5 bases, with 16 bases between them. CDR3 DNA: TGTGCCAGCGCTCGAATGGGGGCGGATCAGCCCCAGCATTTT. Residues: CASARMGADQPQHF.

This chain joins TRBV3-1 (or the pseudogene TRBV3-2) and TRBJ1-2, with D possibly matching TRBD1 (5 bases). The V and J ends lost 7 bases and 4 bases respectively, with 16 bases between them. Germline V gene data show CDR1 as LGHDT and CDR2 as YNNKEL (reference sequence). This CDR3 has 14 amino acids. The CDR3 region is CASTPAGVSYGYTF. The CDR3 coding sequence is TGTGCCAGCACCCCCGCGGGGGTAAGCTATGGCTACACCTTC.

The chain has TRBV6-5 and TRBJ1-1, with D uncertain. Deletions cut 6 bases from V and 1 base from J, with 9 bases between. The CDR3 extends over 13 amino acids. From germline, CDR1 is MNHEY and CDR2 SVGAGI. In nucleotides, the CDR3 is TGTGCCAGCAGGGATAACAGGAACACTGAAGCTTTCTTT. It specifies CASRDNRNTEAFF.

The CDR3 coding sequence is TGCGCCAGCAGCGTGACAGGGGGCGCTGGGGCCAACGTCCTGACTTTC. Amino acids: CASSVTGGAGANVLTF. The chain joins TRBV5-1 to TRBJ2-6; the match to TRBD1 covers 10 bases. J gave up 2 bases and V 4 bases, and 3 bases lay outside the gene matches. The germline gives CDR1 SGHRS, CDR2 YFSETQ. The CDR3 loop spans 16 amino acids.

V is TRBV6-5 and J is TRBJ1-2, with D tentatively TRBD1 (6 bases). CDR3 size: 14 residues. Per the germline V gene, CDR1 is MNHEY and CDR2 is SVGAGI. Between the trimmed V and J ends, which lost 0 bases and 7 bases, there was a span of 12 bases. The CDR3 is CASSYSAGDTGYTF. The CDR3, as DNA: TGTGCCAGCAGTTACTCTGCAGGGGATACTGGCTACACCTTC.

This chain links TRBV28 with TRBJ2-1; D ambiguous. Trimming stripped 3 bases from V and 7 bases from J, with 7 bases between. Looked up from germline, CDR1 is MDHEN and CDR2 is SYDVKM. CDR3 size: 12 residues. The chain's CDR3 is CASSFIGNEQFF. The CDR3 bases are TGTGCCAGCAGTTTTATCGGTAATGAGCAGTTCTTC.

This chain's CDR3 is CASSIPAGGNSPLHF. The CDR3 coding sequence is TGTGCCAGTAGTATTCCGGCAGGGGGGAATTCACCCCTCCACTTT. The chain links TRBV19 to TRBJ1-6, with TRBD1 matching 7 bases. The trim removed 3 bases at V and 7 bases at J, leaving 6 bases unmatched. The CDR3 extends over 15 amino acids. Germline values: CDR1 LNHDA, CDR2 SQIVND (reference sequence).

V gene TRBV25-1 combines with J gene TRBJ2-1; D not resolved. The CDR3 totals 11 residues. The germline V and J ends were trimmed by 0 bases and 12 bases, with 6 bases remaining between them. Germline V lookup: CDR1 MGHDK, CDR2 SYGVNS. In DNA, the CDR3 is TGTGCCAGCAGTGAATATTCTGTGCAGTTCTTC. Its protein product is CASSEYSVQFF. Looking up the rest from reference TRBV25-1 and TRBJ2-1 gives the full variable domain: EADIYQTPRYLVIGTGKKITLECSQTMGHDKMYWYQQDPGMELHLIHYSYGVNSTEKGDLSSESTVSRIRTEHFPLTLESARPSHTSQYLCASSEYSVQFFGPGTRLTVL.

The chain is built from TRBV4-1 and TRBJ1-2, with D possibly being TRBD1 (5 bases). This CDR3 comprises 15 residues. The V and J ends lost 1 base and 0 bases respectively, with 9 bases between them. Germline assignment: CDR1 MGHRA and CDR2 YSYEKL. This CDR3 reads CASSQVPGANYGYTF. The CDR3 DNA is TGCGCCAGCAGCCAAGTCCCGGGGGCTAACTATGGCTACACCTTC.

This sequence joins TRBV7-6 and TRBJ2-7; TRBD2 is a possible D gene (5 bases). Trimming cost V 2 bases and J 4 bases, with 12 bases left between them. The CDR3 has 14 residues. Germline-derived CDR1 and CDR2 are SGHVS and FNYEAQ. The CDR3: CASSLLSSGYEQYF. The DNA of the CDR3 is TGTGCCAGCAGCTTACTCTCCTCGGGGTACGAGCAGTACTTC.

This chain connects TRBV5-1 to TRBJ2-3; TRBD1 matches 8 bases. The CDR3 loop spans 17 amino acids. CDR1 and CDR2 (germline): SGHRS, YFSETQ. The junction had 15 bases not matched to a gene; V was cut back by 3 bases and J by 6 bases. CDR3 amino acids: CASSSSSQGAIQDTQYF. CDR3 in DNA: TGCGCCAGCAGCTCTTCTTCGCAGGGGGCGATTCAGGATACGCAGTATTTT.

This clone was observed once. CDR3 bases: TGTGCCAGCAGCTTAATAACAGGGGGAAACACCGGGGAGCTGTTTTTT. Its translation: CASSLITGGNTGELFF. The chain carries TRBV7-8 and TRBJ2-2; TRBD1 agrees at 8 bases. This CDR3 region has 16 residues. Germline CDR1 and CDR2: SGHVS and FQNEAQ. V shed 2 bases, J shed 2 bases, and the junction held 4 bases outside the gene matches.